The clone carrying this T cell receptor beta chain appeared many times. The sequenced template was RNA, covering the TCR beta CDR3 region. Investigators did first-round RT-PCR with HTBI primers, then second-round multiplex PCR. TCRdb processed the multiplex PCR reads anew with MiXCR; each CDR3 protein has one entry. The sample gives hundreds of thousands of distinct CDR3 sequences, more than 20% of which show up once; 2.5% to 3% is in the top ten. This entry belongs to a study of Graves' ophthalmopathy and Graves' hyperthyroidism. The V and J ends lost 2 bases and 4 bases respectively, with 23 bases between them. This CDR3 spans 19 amino acids. Germline values: CDR1 SGHNT, CDR2 YENEEA.

The chain employs TRBV11-3 and TRBJ2-2, with D possibly matching TRBD2 (7 bases). The source of this sequence is a woman aged 18-29 years with stable Graves' hyperthyroidism. Sequences were obtained from peripheral blood. DNA for the CDR3: TGTGCCAGCAGCTTATACCGGGGGGCTAAGGGTCGAGGCACCGGGGAGCTGTTTTTT. Translated: CASSLYRGAKGRGTGELFF.